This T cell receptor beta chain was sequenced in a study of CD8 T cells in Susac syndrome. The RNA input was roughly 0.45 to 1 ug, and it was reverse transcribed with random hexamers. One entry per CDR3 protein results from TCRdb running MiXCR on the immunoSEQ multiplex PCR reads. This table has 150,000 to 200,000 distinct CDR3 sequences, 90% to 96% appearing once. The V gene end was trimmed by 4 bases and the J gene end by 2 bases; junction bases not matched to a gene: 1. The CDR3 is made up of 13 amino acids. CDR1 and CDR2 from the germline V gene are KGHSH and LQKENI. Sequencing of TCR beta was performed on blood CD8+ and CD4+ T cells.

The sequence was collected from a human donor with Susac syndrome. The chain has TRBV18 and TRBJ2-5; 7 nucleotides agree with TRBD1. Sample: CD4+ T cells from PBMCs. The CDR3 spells CASSQGAQETQYF. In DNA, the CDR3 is TGTGCCAGCTCACAGGGGGCTCAAGAGACCCAGTACTTC.